The T cell receptor beta chain under discussion was sequenced for a study of T cell responses to AZD1222 COVID-19 vaccine. Study-wide results and limits: Two doses of AZD1222 preceded a rise in Spike-specific TCR breadth and depth.

This clone occurred a few times. Its cognate antigen is unknown. The CDR3 has 13 residues. CDR1 and CDR2 from the germline V gene are LGHNA and YNFKEQ. Trimming took 2 bases from V and 7 from J, leaving 9 bases between them. Data came from immunoSEQ multiplex PCR; TCRdb stores just in-frame clones and leaves some out. Of 95,000 to 150,000 clones listed, roughly nine tenths are singletons. V gene TRBV4-2 combines with J gene TRBJ1-5, with no clear D. This receptor was taken from an adult in good health. The input for sequencing was peripheral blood, taken on day 0 of AZD1222 vaccination. The CDR3 coding sequence is TGTGCCAGCAGCCAAAAGAGCGGGCAGCCCCAGCATTTT. As protein: CASSQKSGQPQHF.